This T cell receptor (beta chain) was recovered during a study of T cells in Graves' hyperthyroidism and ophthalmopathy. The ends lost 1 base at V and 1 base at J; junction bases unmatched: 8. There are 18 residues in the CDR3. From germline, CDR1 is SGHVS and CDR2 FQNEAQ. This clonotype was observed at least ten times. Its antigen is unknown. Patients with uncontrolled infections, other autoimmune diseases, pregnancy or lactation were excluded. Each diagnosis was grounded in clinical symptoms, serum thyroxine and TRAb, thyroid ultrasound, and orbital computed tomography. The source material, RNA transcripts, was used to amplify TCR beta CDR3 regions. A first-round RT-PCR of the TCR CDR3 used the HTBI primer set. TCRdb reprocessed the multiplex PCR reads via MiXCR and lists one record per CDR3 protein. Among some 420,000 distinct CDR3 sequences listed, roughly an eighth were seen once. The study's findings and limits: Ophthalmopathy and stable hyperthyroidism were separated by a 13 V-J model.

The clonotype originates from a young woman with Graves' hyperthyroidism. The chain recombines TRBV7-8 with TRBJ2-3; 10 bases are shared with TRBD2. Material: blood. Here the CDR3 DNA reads TGTGCCAGCAGCTTAGGATCATCCGGGACTAGCGGCACAGATACGCAGTATTTT. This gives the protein CASSLGSSGTSGTDTQYF.